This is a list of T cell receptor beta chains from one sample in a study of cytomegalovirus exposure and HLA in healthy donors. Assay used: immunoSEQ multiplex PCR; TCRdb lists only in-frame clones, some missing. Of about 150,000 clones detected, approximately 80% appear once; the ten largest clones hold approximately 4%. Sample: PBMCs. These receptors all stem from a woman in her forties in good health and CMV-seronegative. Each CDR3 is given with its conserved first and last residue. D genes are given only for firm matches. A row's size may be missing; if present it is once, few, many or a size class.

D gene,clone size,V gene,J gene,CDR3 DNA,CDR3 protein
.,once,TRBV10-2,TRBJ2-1,TGCGCCAGCATCCCACTAGAATGGGGAAATGAGCAGTTCTTC,CASIPLEWGNEQFF
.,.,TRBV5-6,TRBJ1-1,TGTGCCAGCAGCTATAGACAGGCCCCTTTGAACACTGAAGCTTTCTTT,CASSYRQAPLNTEAFF
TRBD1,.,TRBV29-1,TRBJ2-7,TGCAGCGTTGTCCAAGGGGGACAGGCCTACGAGCAGTACTTC,CSVVQGGQAYEQYF
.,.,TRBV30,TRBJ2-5,TGTGCTCATGCGGTAGCGGTACAAGAGACCCAGTACTTC,CAHAVAVQETQYF
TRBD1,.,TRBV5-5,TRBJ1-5,TGTGCCAGCAGCTCCGGGACAGCCCATAGCAATCAGCCCCAGCATTTT,CASSSGTAHSNQPQHF
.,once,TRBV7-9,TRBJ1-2,TGTGCCAGCAGCTTTCGAGCCGGGACACCATCATTTCATGGCTACACCTTC,CASSFRAGTPSFHGYTF
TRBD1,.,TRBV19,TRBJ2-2,TGTGCCAGTAGTTGGGGGACAGATCCCACCGGGGAGCTGTTTTTT,CASSWGTDPTGELFF
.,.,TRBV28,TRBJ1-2,TGTGCCAGCAGTTGGGCGGGGGGGGGCTATGGCTACACCTTC,CASSWAGGGYGYTF
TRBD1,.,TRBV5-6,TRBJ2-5,TGTGCCAGCAGGGACAGGGGACCCCGCCGGGAGACCCAGTACTTC,CASRDRGPRRETQYF
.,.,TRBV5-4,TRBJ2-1,TGTGCCAGCAGCCAGAGGACTGATGAGCAGTTCTTC,CASSQRTDEQFF
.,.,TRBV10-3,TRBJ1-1,TGTGCCATCAGTAGCAGGGAGGGGAACACTGAAGCTTTCTTT,CAISSREGNTEAFF
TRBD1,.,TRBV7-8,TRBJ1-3,TGTGCCAGCAGCTTAGGGGGGATTGACAGGGTATGGCCTGGAAACACCATATATTTT,CASSLGGIDRVWPGNTIYF
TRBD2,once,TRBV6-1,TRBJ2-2,TGTGCCAGCAGTGAAGCTAGCGGGGGGACCGGGGAGCTGTTTTTT,CASSEASGGTGELFF
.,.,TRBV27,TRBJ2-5,TGTGCCAGCGCTGCCTACGTGTCCCAAGAGACCCAGTACTTC,CASAAYVSQETQYF
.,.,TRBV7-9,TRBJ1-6,TGTGCCAGCAGCCTGGGGGGGAGCTCCTATAATTCACCCCTCCACTTT,CASSLGGSSYNSPLHF
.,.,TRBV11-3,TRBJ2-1,TGTGCCAGCAGCTCCGAACAGGGGGGGTCCTACAATGAGCAGTTCTTC,CASSSEQGGSYNEQFF
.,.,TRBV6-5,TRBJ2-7,TGTGCCAGCAGTTACAGACAGAACTCCTACGAGCAGTACTTC,CASSYRQNSYEQYF
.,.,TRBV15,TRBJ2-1,TGTGCCACCAGCAGAGAGACAGTTTACAATGAGCAGTTCTTC,CATSRETVYNEQFF
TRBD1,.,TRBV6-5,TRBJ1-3,TGTGCCAGCAGGGATGGGACAGCGGGAAACACCATATATTTT,CASRDGTAGNTIYF
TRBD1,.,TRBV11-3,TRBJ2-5,TGTGCCAGCAGCCCAAGACAGGGGGCGGAGACCCAGTACTTC,CASSPRQGAETQYF
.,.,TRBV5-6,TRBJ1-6,TGTGCCAGCAGCTTGGCGGTGGTCGAGGCACCCCTCCACTTT,CASSLAVVEAPLHF
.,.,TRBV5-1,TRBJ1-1,TGCGCCAGCAGCTCCTTCACAGGGACTGAAGCTTTCTTT,CASSSFTGTEAFF
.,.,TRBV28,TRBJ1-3,TGTGCCAGCACCCTTTTGGGCCCAAGCACTGGAAACACCATATATTTT,CASTLLGPSTGNTIYF
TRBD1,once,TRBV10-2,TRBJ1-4,TGCGCCAGCAGTGAGTCTGGCAGGGGGCCAGCTAATGAAAAACTGTTTTTT,CASSESGRGPANEKLFF
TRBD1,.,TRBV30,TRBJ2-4,TGTGCCTGGGGTGAGGGACAGGGGCTCATTCAGTACTTC,CAWGEGQGLIQYF
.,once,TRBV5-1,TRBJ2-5,TGCGCCAGCACGGACAGCCAAGAGACCCAGTACTTC,CASTDSQETQYF
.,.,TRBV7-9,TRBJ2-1,TGTGCCAGCAGCTTAGGTTTTCGGGATGAGCAGTTCTTC,CASSLGFRDEQFF
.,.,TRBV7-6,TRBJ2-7,TGTGCCAGCAGCCCTTTAGCAGGGCCTACCCCCTACGAGCAGTACTTC,CASSPLAGPTPYEQYF
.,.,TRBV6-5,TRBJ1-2,TGTGCCAGCAGTTACGAGGCGGGGATTAACTATGGCTACACCTTC,CASSYEAGINYGYTF
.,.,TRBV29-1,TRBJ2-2,TGCAGCGTAGATACAGGGTACACCGGGGAGCTGTTTTTT,CSVDTGYTGELFF
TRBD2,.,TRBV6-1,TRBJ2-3,TGTGCCAGCAGTTGGACTAGTGACGCAGATACGCAGTATTTT,CASSWTSDADTQYF
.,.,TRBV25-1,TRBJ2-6,TGTGCCAGCAGTGAATTTACAGAAGAACACTCTGGGGCCAACGTCCTGACTTTC,CASSEFTEEHSGANVLTF
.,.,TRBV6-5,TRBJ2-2,TGTGCCAGCAGTTACGTAGGGGAGCTGTTTTTT,CASSYVGELFF
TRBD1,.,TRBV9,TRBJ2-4,TGTGCCAGCAGCGTAGCCAGGGACAGGGGAGAAACCATTCAGTACTTC,CASSVARDRGETIQYF
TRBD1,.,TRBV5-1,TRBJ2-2,TGCGCCAGCAGCCAGGGGGACACCGGGGAGCTGTTTTTT,CASSQGDTGELFF
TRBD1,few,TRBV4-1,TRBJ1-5,TGCGCCAGCAGCAAGGGACAGGCGGGACAGCCCCAGCATTTT,CASSKGQAGQPQHF
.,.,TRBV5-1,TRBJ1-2,TGCGCCAGCAGCTTGAACAGGGTGACCAACTATGGCTACACCTTC,CASSLNRVTNYGYTF
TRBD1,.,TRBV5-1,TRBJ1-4,TGCGCCAGCAGCTGGGCCGGGACAGACGATGAAAAACTGTTTTTT,CASSWAGTDDEKLFF
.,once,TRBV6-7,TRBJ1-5,TGTGCCAGCAGTTACTCGAAGCCGCCCCGTCAGCCCCAGCATTTT,CASSYSKPPRQPQHF
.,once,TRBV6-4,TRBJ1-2,TGTGCCAGCAGCCTTCTGGGGCCTCCCACCTATGGCTACACCTTC,CASSLLGPPTYGYTF